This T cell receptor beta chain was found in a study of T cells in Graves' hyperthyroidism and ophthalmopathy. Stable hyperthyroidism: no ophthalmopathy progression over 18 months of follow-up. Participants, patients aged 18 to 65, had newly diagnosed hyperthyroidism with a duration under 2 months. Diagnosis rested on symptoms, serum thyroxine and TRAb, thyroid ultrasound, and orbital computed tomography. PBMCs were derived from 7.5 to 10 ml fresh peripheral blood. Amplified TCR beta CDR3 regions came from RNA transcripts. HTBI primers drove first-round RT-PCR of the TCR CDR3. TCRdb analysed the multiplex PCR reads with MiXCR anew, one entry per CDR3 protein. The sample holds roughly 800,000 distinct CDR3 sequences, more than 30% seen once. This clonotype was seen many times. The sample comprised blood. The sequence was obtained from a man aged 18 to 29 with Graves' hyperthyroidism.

The DNA of the CDR3 is TGCAGCGTTGAGTCCGGGGCCCGATATGGCTACACCTTC. Amino acid sequence: CSVESGARYGYTF. The chain uses TRBV29-1 and TRBJ1-2; a weak D match, TRBD1 (5 bases). Germline V lookup: CDR1 SQVTM, CDR2 ANQGSEA. CDR3 length: 13 amino acids. Trimming took 3 bases from V and 5 from J, leaving 13 bases between them.